This T cell receptor beta chain stems from a study of post-analysis software for immune sequencing data. Study-wide findings and caveats: Elevated frequency relative to controls characterized four to six TRBV segments in patients, TRBV5-6, TRBV5-1 and TRBV20-1 among them.

Prepared TCR beta cDNA libraries contained unique molecular identifiers. TCRdb re-called the PCR reads with MiXCR, one entry per CDR3 protein. The data show some 240,000 distinct CDR3 sequences, 36% seen once. Ten or more counts support this clonotype. Its antigen remains unknown. After removal of 4 bases from V and 4 bases from J, the junction contained 19 bases not matched to a gene. The CDR3 consists of 19 residues. Germline CDR1 is SEHNR and CDR2 is FQNEAQ (reference sequence). The sequence was obtained from a girl under 18 with multiple sclerosis. The chain joins TRBV7-9 to TRBJ1-2; TRBD1 matches 9 bases. The sample was blood. Here the CDR3 DNA reads TGTGCCAGCAGCTCGCAGAAGGCCGGGACAGGGTACATGATCTATGGCTACACCTTC. Translation gives CASSSQKAGTGYMIYGYTF. The full variable domain, in which reference TRBV7-9 and TRBJ1-2 provide the parts outside the CDR3, is DTGVSQNPRHKITKRGQNVTFRCDPISEHNRLYWYRQTLGQGPEFLTYFQNEAQLEKSRLLSDRFSAERPKGSFSTLEIQRTEQGDSAMYLCASSSQKAGTGYMIYGYTFGSGTRLTVV.